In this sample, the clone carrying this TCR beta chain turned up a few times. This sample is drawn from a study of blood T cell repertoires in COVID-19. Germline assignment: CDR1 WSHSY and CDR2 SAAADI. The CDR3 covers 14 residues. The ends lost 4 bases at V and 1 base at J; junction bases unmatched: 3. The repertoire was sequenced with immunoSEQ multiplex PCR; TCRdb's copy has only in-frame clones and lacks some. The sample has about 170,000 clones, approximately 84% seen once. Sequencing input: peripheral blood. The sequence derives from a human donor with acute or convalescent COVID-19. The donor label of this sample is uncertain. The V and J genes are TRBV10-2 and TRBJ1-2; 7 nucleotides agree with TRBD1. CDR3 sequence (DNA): TGCGCCAGCAGTGGACAGGGATTTAACTATGGCTACACCTTC. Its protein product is CASSGQGFNYGYTF.